Presented here are 16 T cell receptor beta chains from one specimen sequenced in a study of CD8 T cell repertoires and HIV-1 epitope variants. Profiled with immunoSEQ multiplex PCR; TCRdb holds only in-frame clones, not every one. In the table there are under 2,500 clones, roughly two thirds of which are singletons. No antigens are known for them. Material: cultured CD8+ T cells derived from PBMCs. These receptors came from a male donor with HIV.

CDR3 residues: CAWIGGMTETQYF. The CDR3 DNA sequence: TGTGCCTGGATCGGGGGTATGACGGAGACCCAGTACTTC. The chain carries TRBV30 and TRBJ2-5, with D perhaps matching TRBD2 (6 bases). Germline CDR1 GTSNPN, CDR2 SVGIG (reference sequence). The CDR3 sequence is 13 residues long. Between the trimmed V and J ends, which lost 4 bases and 5 bases, there was a span of 14 bases.

This clone was seen more than once but under ten times. The V call is TRBV2, the J call TRBJ2-7; perhaps TRBD1 as D (5 bases). Germline assignment: CDR1 SNHLY and CDR2 FYNNEI. The ends were cut back, 3 bases at V and 3 bases at J, with 6 bases in the middle. This CDR3 spans 12 amino acids. CDR3 region: CASSEDNYEQYF. CDR3 nucleotide sequence: TGTGCCAGCAGTGAGGACAACTACGAGCAGTACTTC.

The J gene is TRBJ2-3, the V gene TRBV7-8; perhaps D is TRBD1 or TRBD2 (6 bases each). Germline values: CDR1 SGHVS, CDR2 FQNEAQ. V dropped 4 bases and J dropped 3 bases, with 14 bases sitting between them. This CDR3 has 15 amino acids. The CDR3 is CASSSLRGRTDTQYF. CDR3 sequence (DNA): TGTGCCAGCAGCTCTCTTAGGGGGAGGACAGATACGCAGTATTTT.

This clone showed up just once. The gene calls are TRBV28 and TRBJ2-3; D is perhaps TRBD2 (6 bases). The CDR3 consists of 14 residues. Germline V gene sequence: CDR1 MDHEN, CDR2 SYDVKM. V lost 10 bases and J lost 0, with 14 bases in between. The CDR3 nucleotides read TGTGCCACCAACTGGGCGGGGAGCACAGATACGCAGTATTTT. Protein product: CATNWAGSTDTQYF.

The chain has TRBV4-3 and TRBJ1-1, with D perhaps TRBD1 (6 bases). Trimming removed 0 bases from V and 8 bases from J, with 16 bases in between. From germline, CDR1 is LGHNA and CDR2 YSLEER. The CDR3 contains 15 residues. The CDR3 loop is CASSQDRGELREAFF. CDR3 DNA sequence: TGCGCCAGCAGCCAAGATAGGGGGGAATTAAGAGAAGCTTTCTTT.

The chain uses TRBV10-3 and TRBJ1-1, with D possibly being TRBD1 (5 bases). The V end lost 2 bases, the J end lost 8 bases, and 12 bases lay between the germline ends. The CDR3 extends over 13 amino acids. Germline loops: CDR1 ENHRY, CDR2 SYGVKD. The CDR3 DNA reads as TGTGCCATCAGTGAGGGAGGGACCGCCGAAGCTTTCTTT. Protein sequence: CAISEGGTAEAFF.

The chain has TRBV28 and TRBJ2-5; possible D gene TRBD1, 6 bases. CDR3 length: 15 residues. V lost 6 bases and J lost 3, with 17 bases in between. CDR1 MDHEN and CDR2 SYDVKM come from the germline V gene. The CDR3 DNA follows: TGTGCCAGCAGCTCATCCAAGTACAGGGAAGAGACCCAGTACTTC. Its protein product is CASSSSKYREETQYF.

The rearrangement joins TRBV27 to TRBJ1-4; D is possibly TRBD1 (5 bases). The germline gives CDR1 MNHEY, CDR2 SMNVEV (reference sequence). The V gene lost 6 bases and the J gene lost 4 bases, with 15 bases spanning the gap. The CDR3 loop spans 15 amino acids. CDR3 sequence: CASSRTGTHNEKLFF. The CDR3 nucleotides read TGTGCCAGCAGCCGTACCGGGACCCATAATGAAAAACTGTTTTTT.

This chain uses TRBV28 with TRBJ1-1, with 7 bases lining up with TRBD1. The germline CDR1 and CDR2 sequences are MDHEN and SYDVKM. Germline trimming cut 6 bases from V and 11 bases from J; bases unmatched to any gene: 6. The CDR3 spans 11 residues. CDR3 region: CASSFSGGAFF. The CDR3 DNA reads TGTGCCAGCAGCTTTTCAGGGGGGGCTTTCTTT.

Note on this clone: One end of the junction is discordant with germline, which a read error may explain. V gene TRBV5-4 combines with J gene TRBJ2-1; a possible D gene is TRBD2 (6 bases). Germline CDR1 reads SGHNT; CDR2 reads YYREEE (reference sequence). CDR3 length: 16 amino acids. The CDR3 region has the DNA TGTGCCAGCAGCTCTGGAGGGCAGGGACCCTATAATGAGCAGTTCTTC. As protein: CASSSGGQGPYNEQFF.

This clone came up once. V and J are TRBV28 and TRBJ2-2; 10 bases are shared with TRBD2. The CDR3 totals 17 residues. J gave up 3 bases and V 2 bases, and 6 bases lay outside the gene matches. CDR1 is MDHEN and CDR2 is SYDVKM in the germline V gene. The CDR3 region is CASSLVSGRSYTGELFF. The CDR3 DNA sequence: TGTGCCAGCAGTTTAGTTAGCGGGAGGTCGTACACCGGGGAGCTGTTTTTT.

DNA for the CDR3: TGTGCCAGCAGCCCCGGGCTGACCTACGAGCAGTACTTC. This translates into CASSPGLTYEQYF. The J gene is TRBJ2-7, the V gene TRBV7-7; D unclear. In germline, CDR1 is SSHAT, CDR2 FNYEAQ (reference sequence). This CDR3 region has 13 residues. The ends were cut back, 5 bases at V and 2 bases at J, with 10 bases in the middle.

This clone was seen just once. This chain joins TRBV5-1 and TRBJ2-3; D is perhaps TRBD1 (8 bases). The CDR3 has 17 residues. In germline, CDR1 is SGHRS, CDR2 YFSETQ. Trimming left V 0 bases short and J 2 bases short, with 16 bases between. Here the CDR3 DNA reads TGCGCCAGCAGCTTGGACCAGGGGGCGGGAGACACAGATACGCAGTATTTT. Translated: CASSLDQGAGDTDTQYF.

The V call is TRBV6-5, the J call TRBJ2-1; D is tentatively TRBD1 or TRBD2 (5 bases each). The germline V and J ends were trimmed by 4 bases and 1 base, with 11 bases remaining between them. Germline CDR1 MNHEY, CDR2 SVGAGI. The CDR3 contains 15 residues. The CDR3 sequence: CASSFEGPSYNEQFF. In DNA, the CDR3 is TGTGCCAGCAGTTTCGAGGGGCCTTCCTACAATGAGCAGTTCTTC.

J is TRBJ2-7 and V is TRBV27; the match to TRBD1 covers 11 bases. The CDR3 extends over 14 amino acids. Germline CDR1 reads MNHEY; CDR2 reads SMNVEV (reference sequence). With 3 bases clipped from V and 6 bases from J, the junction kept 4 bases outside the gene matches. The DNA of the CDR3 is TGTGCCAGCAGTTTCGGACAGGGGGCTATCGAGCAGTACTTC. Protein sequence: CASSFGQGAIEQYF.

The chain recombines TRBV2 with TRBJ2-3; D could derive from TRBD1 or TRBD2 (5 bases each). This CDR3 region has 12 residues. V lost 4 bases to trimming and J lost 6 bases, with 8 bases between them. Germline-derived CDR1 and CDR2 are SNHLY and FYNNEI. This chain's CDR3 is CASSVGDDTQYF. The DNA of the CDR3 is TGTGCCAGCAGTGTTGGGGACGATACGCAGTATTTT.